The 14 T cell receptor beta chains below were found in one sample sequenced in a study of identical twins. Via MiXCR, TCRdb re-called the 5' RACE reads, giving one row per CDR3 protein. The sample has around 500,000 distinct CDR3 sequences; 13% to 15% are singletons. This sample also belongs to another study, concerning yellow fever vaccine responses in identical twins.

Sequenced sample: CD4+ T cells sorted from blood. The receptors shown here come from a woman between 18 and 29 years old in good health.

This rearrangement joins TRBV6-5 to TRBJ1-1, with D unclear. Germline lookup yields CDR1 MNHEY and CDR2 SVGAGI. The V end was cut by 0 bases, the J end by 3 bases, with 5 bases between. The CDR3 totals 13 residues. CDR3 nucleotides: TGTGCCAGCAGTTACTCATGGTACACTGAAGCTTTCTTT. This codes for CASSYSWYTEAFF.

This chain uses TRBV29-1 with TRBJ2-7, with a tentative D call TRBD1 (5 bases). CDR3 length equals 12 residues. V was shortened by 4 bases and J by 4 bases, with 11 bases between the two germline ends. Germline V gives CDR1 SQVTM, CDR2 ANQGSEA. CDR3 protein: CSVGPDSYEQYF. Here the CDR3 DNA reads TGCAGCGTTGGTCCCGACAGTTACGAGCAGTACTTC.

This clonotype showed up just a few times. The CDR3 nucleotides read TGTGCCACCAGCATACCCTCCACGGCCTACGAGCAGTACTTC. Translating it yields CATSIPSTAYEQYF. This chain uses TRBV15 with TRBJ2-7; D ambiguous. Germline V lookup: CDR1 LNHNV, CDR2 YYDKDF (reference sequence). The CDR3 spans 14 residues. Trimming left V 4 bases short and J 2 bases short, with 12 bases between.

This clonotype was counted only a few times. The J gene is TRBJ2-3, the V gene TRBV4-2; TRBD2 aligns across 14 bases. Looked up from germline, CDR1 is LGHNA and CDR2 is YNFKEQ. CDR3 size: 18 residues. The junction had 8 bases not matched to a gene; V was cut back by 4 bases and J by 2 bases. CDR3 amino acids: CASSRSGTSGGPTDTQYF. Here the CDR3 DNA reads TGTGCCAGCAGCCGATCGGGGACTAGCGGGGGACCCACAGATACGCAGTATTTT.

This clonotype was seen only a few times. This chain uses TRBV6-1 with TRBJ2-1; 7 bases are shared with TRBD2. Per germline, CDR1 MNHNS and CDR2 SASEGT. CDR3 length: 18 residues. Trimming at V came to 4 bases and at J to 2 bases, leaving 14 bases not matched to a gene. This CDR3 reads CASSGPLSGRVTYNEQFF. The CDR3 coding sequence is TGTGCCAGCAGTGGGCCCCTAAGTGGGAGGGTAACCTACAATGAGCAGTTCTTC.

This clonotype has a handful of counts. J is TRBJ1-1 and V is TRBV3-1; D is uncertain. V was cut by 1 base and J by 0 bases, with 3 bases left in between. Germline V gene sequence: CDR1 LGHDT, CDR2 YNNKEL (reference sequence). The CDR3 is made up of 13 amino acids. CDR3 in amino acids: CASSQAMNTEAFF. The CDR3 DNA reads as TGTGCCAGCAGCCAAGCGATGAACACTGAAGCTTTCTTT.

In nucleotides, the CDR3 is TGTGCCAGCAGCGTTGGGAGCGGGGGGGCTCGGGCCAAAAACATTCAGTACTTC. Encoded protein: CASSVGSGGARAKNIQYF. The chain recombines TRBV9 with TRBJ2-4; 10 nucleotides line up with TRBD2. The V gene's germline CDR1 is SGDLS and CDR2 YYNGEE. CDR3 length: 18 residues. Trimming took 2 bases from V and 1 from J; bases not matched to a gene: 9. The full variable domain, rest sourced from reference TRBV9 and TRBJ2-4, is DSGVTQTPKHLITATGQRVTLRCSPRSGDLSVYWYQQSLDQGLQFLIQYYNGEERAKGNILERFSAQQFPDLHSELNLSSLELGDSALYFCASSVGSGGARAKNIQYFGAGTRLSVL.

The V gene is TRBV28, the J gene TRBJ2-5; 7 bases are a match to TRBD2. CDR3 length equals 14 residues. CDR1 MDHEN and CDR2 SYDVKM come from the germline V gene. The V segment lost 6 bases and the J segment 2 bases; nucleotides outside the gene matches: 6. The CDR3 DNA reads as TGTGCCAGCAGCTCCGGGGGGATTCAAGAGACCCAGTACTTC. This encodes CASSSGGIQETQYF.

The V and J genes are TRBV28 and TRBJ1-1; D not certain. The CDR3 contains 15 residues. V was clipped by 3 bases and J by 0 bases, with 11 bases between them. CDR1 is MDHEN and CDR2 is SYDVKM in the germline V gene. The CDR3 spells CASSLVKGVNTEAFF. The CDR3 region has the DNA TGTGCCAGCAGTTTGGTTAAAGGCGTGAACACTGAAGCTTTCTTT.

The chain joins TRBV7-2 to TRBJ2-7; TRBD1 matches 7 bases. This CDR3 contains 14 residues. Germline CDR1 and CDR2: SGHTA and FQGNSA. Trimming removed 1 base from V and 3 bases from J; junction bases left unmatched: 3. Here the CDR3 reads CASSLEQGFYEQYF. In nucleotides, the CDR3 is TGTGCCAGCAGCTTAGAACAGGGGTTCTACGAGCAGTACTTC.

This clonotype was picked up a small number of times. The chain links TRBV10-3 to TRBJ1-1; the D is unclear. The CDR3 totals 12 residues. Trimming took off 6 bases at V and 7 bases at J, with 12 bases between the two ends. Germline V gives CDR1 ENHRY, CDR2 SYGVKD. CDR3 nucleotides: TGTGCCATCAGCGCAAAACAAGTTGAAGCTTTCTTT. Translation: CAISAKQVEAFF.

The chain has TRBV11-2 and TRBJ2-1; possible D gene TRBD2, 5 bases. The CDR3 length is 16 residues. Germline CDR1 SGHAT, CDR2 FQNNGV. Trimming left V 1 base short and J 6 bases short, with 16 bases between. The chain's CDR3 is CASSLVGLAGLNEQFF. DNA for the CDR3: TGTGCCAGCAGCTTAGTTGGTCTAGCCGGCCTCAATGAGCAGTTCTTC.

The chain employs TRBV6-2 or TRBV6-3 and TRBJ2-1, with D possibly matching TRBD1 (5 bases). Germline CDR1 and CDR2: MNHEY and SVGEGT. There are 14 residues in the CDR3. Trimming left V 7 bases short and J 2 bases short, with 12 bases between. DNA of the CDR3: TGTGCCAGCACCCAGGGTATACCCTACAATGAGCAGTTCTTC. This sequence encodes CASTQGIPYNEQFF.

This clonotype has more than one count but fewer than ten. V and J are TRBV20-1 and TRBJ2-3; the match to TRBD1 covers 7 bases. CDR3 length equals 13 residues. V shed 6 bases and J 2 bases; nucleotides not matched to a gene: 5. CDR1 and CDR2 from the germline V gene are DFQATT and SNEGSKA (reference sequence). This CDR3 is CSASGTVTDTQYF. CDR3 nucleotides: TGCAGTGCCTCCGGGACAGTCACAGATACGCAGTATTTT.